This entry lists 16 T cell receptor beta chains sequenced from one sample in a study of CD8+ T cells in alopecia areata (dated by TCRdb to the late 2010s). Receptor amplification or capture employed the immunoSEQ multiplex PCR assay. RNA was extracted from all samples and reverse transcribed into cDNA, which served as template for TCR sequencing. TCRdb mirrors the immuneACCESS table, restricted to in-frame sequences. Some clones are absent from its copies; in checked studies, under half trace to an unresolved V gene, and the reason for the others is unknown. The sample table contains around 100,000 clones; only one count was recorded for 80% to 90% of them. Around 10% of the sample comes from the top ten. In light of the paper, this sample's treatment or condition label describes: oral pan-JAK inhibitor, 5-10 mg twice daily. Sequenced material: CD8+ T cells sorted from blood, taken between weeks 30 and 35, from a patient treated with tofacitinib. The source of these receptors is a human donor with alopecia areata.

The chain recombines TRBV5-1 with TRBJ2-3, with D unresolved. This CDR3 has 15 amino acids. Trimming cost V 4 bases and J 0 bases, with 12 bases left between them. Germline-derived CDR1 and CDR2 are SGHRS and YFSETQ. CDR3 sequence reads: CASSTSSTSTDTQYF. DNA of the CDR3: TGCGCCAGCAGCACGAGCTCAACTAGCACAGATACGCAGTATTTT.

For the CDR3, the DNA is TGTGCCAGTAGTATCGGGGTTACATCTGGGGATGAGCAGTTCTTC. Encoded protein: CASSIGVTSGDEQFF. The genes are TRBV19 and TRBJ2-1, with TRBD2 as a possible D gene (5 bases). This CDR3 contains 15 residues. V was trimmed by 3 bases and J by 8 bases, leaving 17 bases between them. The germline gives CDR1 LNHDA, CDR2 SQIVND (reference sequence).

The V and J genes are TRBV5-1 and TRBJ2-7, with 8 bases identical to TRBD2. The junction had 14 bases not matched to a gene; V was cut back by 3 bases and J by 6 bases. CDR3 length: 16 residues. CDR1 and CDR2 from the germline V gene are SGHRS and YFSETQ. The CDR3: CASSYRTFGTSSEQYF. The CDR3 DNA sequence: TGCGCCAGCAGCTACCGAACCTTCGGGACTAGTAGCGAGCAGTACTTC.

The chain recombines TRBV7-9 with TRBJ2-7; no clear D. Germline CDR1 reads SEHNR; CDR2 reads FQNEAQ (reference sequence). The CDR3 contains 13 residues. The V and J ends lost 5 bases and 6 bases respectively, with 14 bases between them. The CDR3 region has the DNA TGTGCCAGCAGCCTAGATCCTGCTCTCGAGCAGTACTTC. Translation gives CASSLDPALEQYF.

The chain has TRBV27 and TRBJ2-7; TRBD1 agrees at 7 bases. Germline CDR1 MNHEY, CDR2 SMNVEV (reference sequence). J gave up 1 base and V 4 bases, and 4 bases lay outside the gene matches. The CDR3 consists of 14 residues. The CDR3 is CASSSWDSSYEQYF. The CDR3, as DNA: TGTGCCAGCAGTTCCTGGGACAGTTCCTACGAGCAGTACTTC.

J is TRBJ2-4 and V is TRBV25-1; 7 nucleotides align to TRBD1. Germline V gene sequence: CDR1 MGHDK, CDR2 SYGVNS. V shed 1 base and J 9 bases; nucleotides not matched to a gene: 18. This CDR3 has 18 amino acids. CDR3 in amino acids: CASSEFTADRPAAGIQYF. The CDR3 DNA is TGTGCCAGCAGTGAATTTACGGCGGACAGGCCAGCCGCGGGCATTCAGTACTTC. The complete variable domain, with remaining parts taken from reference TRBV25-1 and TRBJ2-4, reads EADIYQTPRYLVIGTGKKITLECSQTMGHDKMYWYQQDPGMELHLIHYSYGVNSTEKGDLSSESTVSRIRTEHFPLTLESARPSHTSQYLCASSEFTADRPAAGIQYFGAGTRLSVL.

V gene TRBV5-4 combines with J gene TRBJ2-5; D gene ambiguous. The last part of the DNA fits TRBJ2-7 better; the J call may be wrong. Germline assignment: CDR1 SGHNT and CDR2 YYREEE (reference sequence). The CDR3 has 14 amino acids. This chain's CDR3 is CASSLERDSYEQYF. The CDR3 coding sequence is TGTGCCAGCAGCTTGGAAAGAGATTCCTACGAGCAGTACTTC.

The V gene is TRBV29-1, the J gene TRBJ1-2; no clear D gene. The V gene lost 5 bases and the J gene lost 4 bases, with 17 bases spanning the gap. CDR1 is SQVTM and CDR2 is ANQGSEA in the germline V gene. CDR3 size: 14 residues. For the CDR3, the DNA is TGCAGCGTTCTTGGCCCCGCGGCCCCCTATGGCTACACCTTC. It encodes CSVLGPAAPYGYTF.

This clone appeared a few times. A junction boundary mismatches the germline segment, possibly from a read error. The chain joins TRBV5-1 to TRBJ2-7, with TRBD1 matching 9 bases. CDR3 length: 16 residues. Germline V gene lookup returns CDR1 SGHRS and CDR2 YFSETQ. CDR3 sequence: CASSEGGTGMIYEQYF. In DNA form, the CDR3 reads TGTGCCAGCAGCGAAGGGGGGACAGGGATGATTTACGAGCAGTACTTC.

The chain recombines TRBV29-1 with TRBJ2-7; the D gene is possibly TRBD1 (5 bases). The CDR3 runs 15 residues. V was shortened by 3 bases and J by 2 bases, with 17 bases between the two germline ends. CDR1 SQVTM and CDR2 ANQGSEA come from the germline V gene. For the CDR3, the DNA is TGCAGCGTTGAGGGCCGTAGGGAAGGGGCCTACGAGCAGTACTTC. Its translation is CSVEGRREGAYEQYF.

The chain recombines TRBV2 with TRBJ2-7; 8 bases line up with TRBD2. Germline assignment: CDR1 SNHLY and CDR2 FYNNEI. The CDR3 has 14 amino acids. V lost 5 bases, J lost 0 bases, and 3 bases stayed unmatched. The CDR3 DNA reads TGTGCCAGCAGTCCCGGGACTAGCTCCTACGAGCAGTACTTC. Protein: CASSPGTSSYEQYF. The full variable domain, with the rest looked up from reference TRBV2 and TRBJ2-7, is EPEVTQTPSHQVTQMGQEVILRCVPISNHLYFYWYRQILGQKVEFLVSFYNNEISEKSEIFDDQFSVERPDGSNFTLKIRSTKLEDSAMYFCASSPGTSSYEQYFGPGTRLTVT.

The CDR3 DNA sequence: TGCAGCGTGGTGGGGGCGCGGGATGGCTACACCTTC. It translates to CSVVGARDGYTF. This rearrangement joins TRBV29-1 to TRBJ1-2, with D possibly matching TRBD1 (6 bases). Germline loops: CDR1 SQVTM, CDR2 ANQGSEA. The CDR3 covers 12 residues. V was clipped by 6 bases and J by 6 bases, with 14 bases between them.

The rearrangement joins TRBV27 to TRBJ2-1; 13 bases match TRBD2. V gave up 3 bases and J gave up 8 bases; unmatched junction bases: 4. There are 15 residues in the CDR3. CDR1 is MNHEY and CDR2 is SMNVEV in the germline V gene (reference sequence). The CDR3 is CASSFLTSGRDEQFF. The CDR3 coding sequence is TGTGCCAGCAGTTTTTTAACTAGCGGGAGGGATGAGCAGTTCTTC.

A single count supports this clone. The CDR3 DNA sequence: TGTGCCAGCAGTTTTACGGGGGGGAATGAGCAGTTCTTC. Translating it yields CASSFTGGNEQFF. This chain links TRBV27 with TRBJ2-1; 8 bases map to TRBD2. V dropped 3 bases and J dropped 7; count of bases not matched to a gene: 2. Germline values: CDR1 MNHEY, CDR2 SMNVEV (reference sequence). This CDR3 spans 13 amino acids.

The chain employs TRBV27 and TRBJ2-1; no reliable D call. V lost 6 bases to trimming and J lost 4 bases, with 10 bases between them. Germline V gene sequence: CDR1 MNHEY, CDR2 SMNVEV (reference sequence). This CDR3 has 13 residues. Here the CDR3 reads CASSLREYNEQFF. In nucleotides, the CDR3 is TGTGCCAGCAGCCTGAGAGAGTACAATGAGCAGTTCTTC.

This chain links TRBV9 with TRBJ1-2; no clear D. CDR1 is SGDLS and CDR2 is YYNGEE in the germline V gene. V lost 3 bases and J 2 bases, leaving 8 bases between the germline ends. This CDR3 has 13 amino acids. The CDR3 DNA follows: TGTGCCAGCAGCGCGCACGTCAACTATGGCTACACCTTC. As protein: CASSAHVNYGYTF.